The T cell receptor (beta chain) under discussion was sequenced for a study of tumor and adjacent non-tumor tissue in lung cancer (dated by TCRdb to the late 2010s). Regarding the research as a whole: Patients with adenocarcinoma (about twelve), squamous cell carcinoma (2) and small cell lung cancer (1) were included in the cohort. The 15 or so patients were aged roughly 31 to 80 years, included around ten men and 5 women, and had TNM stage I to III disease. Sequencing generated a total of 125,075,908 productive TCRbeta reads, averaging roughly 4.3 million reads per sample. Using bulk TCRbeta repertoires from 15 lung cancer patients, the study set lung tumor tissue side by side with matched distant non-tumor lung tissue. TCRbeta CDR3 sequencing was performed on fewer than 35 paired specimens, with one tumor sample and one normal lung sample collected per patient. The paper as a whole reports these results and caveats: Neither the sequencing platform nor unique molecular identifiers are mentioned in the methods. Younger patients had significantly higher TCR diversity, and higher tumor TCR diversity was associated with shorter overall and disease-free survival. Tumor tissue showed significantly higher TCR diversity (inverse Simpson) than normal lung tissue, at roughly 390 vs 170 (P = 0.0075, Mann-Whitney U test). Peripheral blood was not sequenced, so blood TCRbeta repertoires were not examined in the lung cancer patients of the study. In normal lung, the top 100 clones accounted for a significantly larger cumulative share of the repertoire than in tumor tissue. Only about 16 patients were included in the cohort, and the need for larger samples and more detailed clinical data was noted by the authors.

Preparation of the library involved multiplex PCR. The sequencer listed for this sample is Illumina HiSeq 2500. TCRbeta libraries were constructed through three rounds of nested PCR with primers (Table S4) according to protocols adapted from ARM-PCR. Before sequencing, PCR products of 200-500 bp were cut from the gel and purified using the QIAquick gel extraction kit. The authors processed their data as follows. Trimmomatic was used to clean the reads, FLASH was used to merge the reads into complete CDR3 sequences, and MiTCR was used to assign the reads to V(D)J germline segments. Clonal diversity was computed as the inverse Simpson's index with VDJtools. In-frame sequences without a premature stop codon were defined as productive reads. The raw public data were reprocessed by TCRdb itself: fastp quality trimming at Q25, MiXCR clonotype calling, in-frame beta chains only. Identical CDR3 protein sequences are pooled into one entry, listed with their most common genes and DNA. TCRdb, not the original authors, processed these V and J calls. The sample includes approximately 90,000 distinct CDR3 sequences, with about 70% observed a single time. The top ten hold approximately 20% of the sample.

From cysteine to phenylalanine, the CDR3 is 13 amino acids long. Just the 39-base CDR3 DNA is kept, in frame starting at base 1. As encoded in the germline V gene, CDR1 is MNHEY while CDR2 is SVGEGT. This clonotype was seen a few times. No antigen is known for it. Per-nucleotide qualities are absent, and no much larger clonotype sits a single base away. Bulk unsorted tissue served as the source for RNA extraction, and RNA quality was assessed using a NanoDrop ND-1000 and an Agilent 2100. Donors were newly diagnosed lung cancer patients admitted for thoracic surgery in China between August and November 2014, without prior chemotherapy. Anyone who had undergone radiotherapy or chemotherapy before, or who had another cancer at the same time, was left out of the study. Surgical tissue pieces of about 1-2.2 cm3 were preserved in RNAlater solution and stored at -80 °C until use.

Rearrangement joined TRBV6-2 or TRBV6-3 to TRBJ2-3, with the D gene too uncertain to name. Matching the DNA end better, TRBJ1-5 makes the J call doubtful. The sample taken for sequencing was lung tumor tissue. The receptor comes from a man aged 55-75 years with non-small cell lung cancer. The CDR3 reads CASNRAGTDTQHF. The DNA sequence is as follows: TGTGCCAGCAATCGAGCGGGTACAGATACGCAGCATTTT.